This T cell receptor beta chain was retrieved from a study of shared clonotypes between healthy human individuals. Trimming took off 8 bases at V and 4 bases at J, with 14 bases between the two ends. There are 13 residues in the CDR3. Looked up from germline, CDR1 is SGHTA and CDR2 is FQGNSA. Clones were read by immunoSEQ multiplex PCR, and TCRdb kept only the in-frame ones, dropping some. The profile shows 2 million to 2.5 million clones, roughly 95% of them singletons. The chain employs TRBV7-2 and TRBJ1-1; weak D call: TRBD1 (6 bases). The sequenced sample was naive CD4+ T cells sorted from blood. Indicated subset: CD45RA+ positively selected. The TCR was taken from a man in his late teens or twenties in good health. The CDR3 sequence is CASGGRIGTEAFF. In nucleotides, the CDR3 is TGTGCCAGCGGGGGCAGGATCGGCACTGAAGCTTTCTTT.